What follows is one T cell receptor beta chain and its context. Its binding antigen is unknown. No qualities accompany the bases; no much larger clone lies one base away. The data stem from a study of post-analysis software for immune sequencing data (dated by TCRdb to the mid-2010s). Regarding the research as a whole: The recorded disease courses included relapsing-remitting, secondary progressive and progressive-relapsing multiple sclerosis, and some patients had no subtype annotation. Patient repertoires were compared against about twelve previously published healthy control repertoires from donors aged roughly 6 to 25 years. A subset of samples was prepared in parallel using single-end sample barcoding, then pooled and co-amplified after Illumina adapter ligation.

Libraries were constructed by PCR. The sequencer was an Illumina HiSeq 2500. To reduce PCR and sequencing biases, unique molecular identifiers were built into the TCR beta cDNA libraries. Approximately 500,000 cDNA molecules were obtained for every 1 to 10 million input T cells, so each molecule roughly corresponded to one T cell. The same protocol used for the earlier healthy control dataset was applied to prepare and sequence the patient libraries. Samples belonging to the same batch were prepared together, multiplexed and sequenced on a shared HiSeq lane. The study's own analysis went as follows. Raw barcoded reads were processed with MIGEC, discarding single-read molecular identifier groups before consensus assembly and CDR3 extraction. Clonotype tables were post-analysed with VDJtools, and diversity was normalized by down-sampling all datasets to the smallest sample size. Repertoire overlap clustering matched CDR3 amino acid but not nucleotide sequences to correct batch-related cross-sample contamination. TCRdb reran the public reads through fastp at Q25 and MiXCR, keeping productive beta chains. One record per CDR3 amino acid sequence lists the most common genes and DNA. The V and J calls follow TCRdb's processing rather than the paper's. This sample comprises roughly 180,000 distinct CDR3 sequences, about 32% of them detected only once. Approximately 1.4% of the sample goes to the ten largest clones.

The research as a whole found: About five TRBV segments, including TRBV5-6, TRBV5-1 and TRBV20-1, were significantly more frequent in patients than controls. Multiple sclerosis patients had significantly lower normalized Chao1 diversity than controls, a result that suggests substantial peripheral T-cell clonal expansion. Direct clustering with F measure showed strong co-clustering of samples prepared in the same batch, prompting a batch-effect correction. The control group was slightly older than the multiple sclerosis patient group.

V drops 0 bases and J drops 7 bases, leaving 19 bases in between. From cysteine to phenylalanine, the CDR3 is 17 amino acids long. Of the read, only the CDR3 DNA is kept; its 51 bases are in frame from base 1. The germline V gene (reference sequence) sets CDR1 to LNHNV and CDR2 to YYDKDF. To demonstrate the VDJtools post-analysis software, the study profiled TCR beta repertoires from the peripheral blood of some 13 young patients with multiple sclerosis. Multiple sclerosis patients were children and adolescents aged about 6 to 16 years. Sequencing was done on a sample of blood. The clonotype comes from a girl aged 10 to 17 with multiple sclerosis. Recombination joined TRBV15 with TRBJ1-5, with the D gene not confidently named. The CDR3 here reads CATSRDQKTRVHQPQHF. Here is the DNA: TGTGCCACCAGCAGAGACCAAAAGACAAGGGTCCACCAGCCCCAGCATTTT.